The 10 T cell receptor beta chains reported below all come from one sample, sequenced in a study of blood T cell repertoires in COVID-19. Assay used: immunoSEQ multiplex PCR; TCRdb lists only in-frame clones, some missing. In the table there are about 260,000 clones, more than 70% of which are singletons. The sequenced material came from peripheral blood. The source is a woman aged 45-60 years with acute or convalescent COVID-19.

The rearrangement uses TRBV7-9 and TRBJ1-4, with unresolved D. The CDR3 totals 14 residues. Trimming pared 6 bases from V and 4 bases from J, leaving 12 bases between. From germline, CDR1 is SEHNR and CDR2 FQNEAQ (reference sequence). The CDR3 loop is CASSPEGSNEKLFF. The CDR3 bases are TGTGCCAGCAGTCCGGAGGGAAGTAATGAAAAACTGTTTTTT.

The chain employs TRBV20-1 and TRBJ1-4, with 7 bases fitting TRBD1. V lost 6 bases to trimming and J lost 7 bases; unmatched junction nucleotides: 2. From germline, CDR1 is DFQATT and CDR2 SNEGSKA (reference sequence). The CDR3 has 11 amino acids. The CDR3 DNA sequence: TGCAGTGCCTGGGACAGTGAAAAACTGTTTTTT. This sequence encodes CSAWDSEKLFF.

The rearrangement joins TRBV2 to TRBJ2-6, with D possibly matching TRBD2 (5 bases). Germline CDR1 is SNHLY and CDR2 is FYNNEI. The CDR3 runs to 17 residues. V was cut by 1 base and J by 0 bases, with 10 bases left in between. CDR3 amino acids: CASSEVAFSSGANVLTF. The CDR3 coding sequence is TGTGCCAGCAGTGAAGTAGCGTTCAGCTCTGGGGCCAACGTCCTGACTTTC.

The chain recombines TRBV28 with TRBJ2-7; D is perhaps TRBD2 (5 bases). CDR1 and CDR2 from the germline V gene are MDHEN and SYDVKM. This CDR3 contains 13 residues. Trimming removed 3 bases at V and 4 bases at J, with 10 bases between. CDR3 DNA sequence: TGTGCCAGCAGTTTGGGCAGACTATACGAGCAGTACTTC. Residues: CASSLGRLYEQYF.

V is TRBV10-3 and J is TRBJ1-1; D ambiguous. CDR3 length: 14 residues. V lost 10 bases to trimming and J lost 7 bases, with 22 bases between them. Germline-derived CDR1 and CDR2 are ENHRY and SYGVKD. CDR3 residues: CATVNREALYEAFF. The CDR3 DNA reads TGTGCCACCGTGAACCGGGAGGCCCTCTATGAAGCTTTCTTT.

The chain is built from TRBV5-4 and TRBJ1-2; the match to TRBD1 covers 7 bases. Germline V gene data show CDR1 as SGHNT and CDR2 as YYREEE (reference sequence). With V trimmed by 3 bases and J by 0 bases, 5 bases remained unmatched. The CDR3 is 15 residues long. The CDR3 region has the DNA TGTGCCAGCAGCTCTCGGACAGGAGCTAACTATGGCTACACCTTC. Translating gives CASSSRTGANYGYTF.

The V call is TRBV7-3, the J call TRBJ2-1, with a tentative D call TRBD2 (6 bases). Germline lookup yields CDR1 SGHTA and CDR2 FQGTGA. The CDR3 runs to 14 residues. Trimming cost V 4 bases and J 6 bases, with 13 bases left between them. The CDR3 nucleotides read TGTGCCAGCAGCTCTAGTCGGGAGACCAATGAGCAGTTCTTC. Protein: CASSSSRETNEQFF.

This chain joins TRBV5-1 and TRBJ1-4; the match to TRBD1 covers 9 bases. The CDR3 has 14 residues. V lost 3 bases and J lost 3; bases outside the gene matches: 0. CDR1 is SGHRS, CDR2 YFSETQ, per germline. CDR3 DNA: TGCGCCAGCAGCTGGGACAGGGCTAATGAAAAACTGTTTTTT. Translated: CASSWDRANEKLFF. Variable domain in full (rest from reference TRBV5-1 and TRBJ1-4): KAGVTQTPRYLIKTRGQQVTLSCSPISGHRSVSWYQQTPGQGLQFLFEYFSETQRNKGNFPGRFSGRQFSNSRSEMNVSTLELGDSALYLCASSWDRANEKLFFGSGTQLSVL.

The genes are TRBV23-1 and TRBJ2-6, with a possible D match to TRBD1 (5 bases). TRBV23-1 has ORF status, its function being uncertain. This CDR3 comprises 17 residues. Trimming pared 8 bases from V and 3 bases from J, leaving 20 bases between. The CDR3 protein is CASPNRREFSGANVLTF. The CDR3 DNA is TGCGCCAGCCCTAATCGCAGGGAATTCAGTGGGGCCAACGTCCTGACTTTC.

V usage is TRBV7-2 and J usage is TRBJ2-7, with 11 bases that match TRBD1. CDR3 length equals 16 residues. Germline V gene sequence: CDR1 SGHTA, CDR2 FQGNSA. Losses at the gene ends were 2 bases for V and 4 bases for J; bases not matched to a gene: 7. CDR3 protein: CASSLQGTGGTYEQYF. The CDR3 region has the DNA TGTGCCAGCAGCTTACAGGGGACAGGGGGTACGTACGAGCAGTACTTC.